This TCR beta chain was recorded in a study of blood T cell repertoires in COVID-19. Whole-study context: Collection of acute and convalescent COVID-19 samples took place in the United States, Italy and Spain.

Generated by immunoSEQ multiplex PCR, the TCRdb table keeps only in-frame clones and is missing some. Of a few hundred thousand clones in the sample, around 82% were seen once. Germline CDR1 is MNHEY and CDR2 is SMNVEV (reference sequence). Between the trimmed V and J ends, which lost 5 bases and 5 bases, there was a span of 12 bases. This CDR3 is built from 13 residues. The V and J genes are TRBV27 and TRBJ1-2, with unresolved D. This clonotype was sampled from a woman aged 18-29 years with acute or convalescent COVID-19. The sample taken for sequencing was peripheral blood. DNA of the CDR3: TGTGCCAGCAGTCCTCAAGAGGGTTATGGCTACACCTTC. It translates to CASSPQEGYGYTF.